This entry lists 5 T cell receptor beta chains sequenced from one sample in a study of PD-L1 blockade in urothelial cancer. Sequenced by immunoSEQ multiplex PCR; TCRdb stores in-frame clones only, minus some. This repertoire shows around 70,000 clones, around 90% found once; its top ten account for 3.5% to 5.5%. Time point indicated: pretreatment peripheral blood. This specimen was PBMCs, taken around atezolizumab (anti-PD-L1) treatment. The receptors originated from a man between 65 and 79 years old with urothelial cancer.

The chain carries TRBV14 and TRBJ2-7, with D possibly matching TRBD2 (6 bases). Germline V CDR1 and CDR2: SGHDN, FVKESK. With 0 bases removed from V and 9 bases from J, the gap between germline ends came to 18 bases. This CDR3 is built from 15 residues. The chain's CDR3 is CASSQDLARHGGQYF. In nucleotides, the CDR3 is TGTGCCAGCAGCCAAGATTTAGCCCGACACGGGGGGCAGTACTTC. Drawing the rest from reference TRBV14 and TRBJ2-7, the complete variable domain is EAGVTQFPSHSVIEKGQTVTLRCDPISGHDNLYWYRRVMGKEIKFLLHFVKESKQDESGMPNNRFLAERTGGTYSTLKVQPAELEDSGVYFCASSQDLARHGGQYFGPGTRLTVT.

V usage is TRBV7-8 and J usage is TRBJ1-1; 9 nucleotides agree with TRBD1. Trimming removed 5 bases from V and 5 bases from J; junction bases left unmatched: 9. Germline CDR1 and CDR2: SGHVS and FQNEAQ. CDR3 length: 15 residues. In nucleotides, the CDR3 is TGTGCCAGCAGCCCGGGACAGGGAAGATTGACTGAAGCTTTCTTT. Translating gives CASSPGQGRLTEAFF.

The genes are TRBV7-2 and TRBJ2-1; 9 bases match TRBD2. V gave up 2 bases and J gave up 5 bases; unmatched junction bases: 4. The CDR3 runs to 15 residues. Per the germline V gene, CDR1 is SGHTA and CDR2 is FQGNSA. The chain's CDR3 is CASSLFGLANNEQFF. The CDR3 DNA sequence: TGTGCCAGCAGCTTATTCGGACTAGCGAACAATGAGCAGTTCTTC.

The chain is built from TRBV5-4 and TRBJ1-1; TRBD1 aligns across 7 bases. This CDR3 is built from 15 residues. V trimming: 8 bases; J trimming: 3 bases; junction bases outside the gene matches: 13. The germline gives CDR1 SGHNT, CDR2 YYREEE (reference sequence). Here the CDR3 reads CARKPTGRGHTEAFF. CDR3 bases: TGTGCCAGGAAACCGACAGGGAGAGGGCACACTGAAGCTTTCTTT.

CDR3 residues: CASSGAGQGSGNTIYF. The CDR3 coding sequence is TGTGCCAGCAGTGGCGCGGGACAGGGGTCTGGAAACACCATATATTTT. The rearrangement uses TRBV6-1 and TRBJ1-3, with 10 bases fitting TRBD1. The CDR3 is 16 residues long. Losses at the gene ends were 4 bases for V and 1 base for J; bases not matched to a gene: 4. The germline V gene encodes CDR1 MNHNS and CDR2 SASEGT.